These T cell receptor beta chains were read from a single sample in a study of T cell changes during pregnancy in multiple sclerosis. Profiled with immunoSEQ multiplex PCR; TCRdb holds only in-frame clones, not every one. Found here are 33,000 or so clones, around nine tenths of them singletons; the top ten hold roughly 5.4%. Sample: peripheral blood, taken in the third trimester of pregnancy. The receptors shown here come from a female donor in good health, enrolled as a control in a pregnancy study. The CDR3 runs from the conserved cysteine through the conserved F or W. A D gene is named only where the DNA matches it firmly. Clone size is shown for a subset of rows, as once, few, many or a class of expanded clone.

j_gene: TRBJ2-2
v_gene: TRBV9
len: 16
abundance: .
d_gene: TRBD2
CDR3nt: TGTGCCAGCAGCGTCCTCGGGGGGGCGCCTACCGGGGAGCTGTTTTTT
CDR3aa: CASSVLGGAPTGELFF

j_gene: TRBJ1-1
v_gene: TRBV10-3
len: 11
abundance: once
d_gene: .
CDR3nt: TGTGCCATCAGTGGAACGGGTGAAGCTTTCTTT
CDR3aa: CAISGTGEAFF

j_gene: TRBJ1-4
v_gene: TRBV29-1
len: 15
abundance: .
d_gene: .
CDR3nt: TGCAGCGTTGTCGACAGCTTCGCAACTAATGAAAAACTGTTTTTT
CDR3aa: CSVVDSFATNEKLFF

j_gene: TRBJ1-1
v_gene: TRBV9
len: 15
abundance: .
d_gene: TRBD1
CDR3nt: TGTGCCAGCAGCGGGGGGGACAGGGCGAACACTGAAGCTTTCTTT
CDR3aa: CASSGGDRANTEAFF

j_gene: TRBJ2-3
v_gene: TRBV30
len: 15
abundance: .
d_gene: TRBD2
CDR3nt: TGTGCCTGGAGTGTATCAGCGGGAGGGCAAGATACGCAGTATTTT
CDR3aa: CAWSVSAGGQDTQYF

j_gene: TRBJ1-1
v_gene: TRBV15
len: 13
abundance: .
d_gene: .
CDR3nt: TGTGCCACCAGCAGCAGGGCTCCCACTGAAGCTTTCTTT
CDR3aa: CATSSRAPTEAFF

j_gene: TRBJ2-7
v_gene: TRBV15
len: 13
abundance: .
d_gene: .
CDR3nt: TGTGCCACCTCGCCGGGGAGCTCCTACGAGCAGTACTTC
CDR3aa: CATSPGSSYEQYF

j_gene: TRBJ1-5
v_gene: TRBV21-1
len: 15
abundance: .
d_gene: .
CDR3nt: TGTGCCAGCAGCAAAAGGCCCCGGGTCCCTCAGCCCCAGCATTTT
CDR3aa: CASSKRPRVPQPQHF

j_gene: TRBJ1-5
v_gene: TRBV30
len: 17
abundance: .
d_gene: TRBD1
CDR3nt: TGTGCCTGGAGGACCGGGACAGGGGGCAGAAGCAATCAGCCCCAGCATTTT
CDR3aa: CAWRTGTGGRSNQPQHF

j_gene: TRBJ2-5
v_gene: TRBV27
len: 16
abundance: once
d_gene: TRBD2
CDR3nt: TGTGCCAGCAGTTCCCCGGGGACTAGCGGGATTCAGACCCAGTACTTC
CDR3aa: CASSSPGTSGIQTQYF

j_gene: TRBJ1-1
v_gene: TRBV7-3
len: 14
abundance: many
d_gene: .
CDR3nt: TGTGCCAGCAGCTTATCAGCAGGGAACACTGAAGCTTTCTTT
CDR3aa: CASSLSAGNTEAFF

j_gene: TRBJ1-5
v_gene: TRBV28
len: 15
abundance: .
d_gene: .
CDR3nt: TGTGCCAGCAGGGTAGAGAAGGGGCAGGATCAGCCCCAGCATTTT
CDR3aa: CASRVEKGQDQPQHF

j_gene: TRBJ1-4
v_gene: TRBV4-2
len: 17
abundance: .
d_gene: .
CDR3nt: TGTGCCAGCAGCCCCCGTGAAGGGGCATCAACTAATGAAAAACTGTTTTTT
CDR3aa: CASSPREGASTNEKLFF

j_gene: TRBJ2-1
v_gene: TRBV7-3
len: 14
abundance: .
d_gene: TRBD2
CDR3nt: TGTGCCAGCAGCTTAGCGGGGGGGCGGAATGAGCAGTTCTTC
CDR3aa: CASSLAGGRNEQFF

j_gene: TRBJ1-4
v_gene: TRBV19
len: 14
abundance: .
d_gene: .
CDR3nt: TGTGCCAGTAGTATAGAGCGGGGAAGAGAAAAACTGTTTTTT
CDR3aa: CASSIERGREKLFF

j_gene: TRBJ2-1
v_gene: TRBV5-6
len: 14
abundance: .
d_gene: .
CDR3nt: TGTGCCAGCAGCTTGAGACTTTCGCAGGGAGGGCAGTTCTTC
CDR3aa: CASSLRLSQGGQFF

j_gene: TRBJ2-1
v_gene: TRBV5-6
len: 17
abundance: .
d_gene: TRBD1
CDR3nt: TGTGCCAGCAGCAAGGGACAGGGCCTAAGCTCCTACAATGAGCAGTTCTTC
CDR3aa: CASSKGQGLSSYNEQFF

j_gene: TRBJ2-5
v_gene: TRBV7-2
len: 16
abundance: .
d_gene: .
CDR3nt: TGTGCCAGCAGCTCCCAGAGAGGGGGGGACCAAGAGACCCAGTACTTC
CDR3aa: CASSSQRGGDQETQYF

j_gene: TRBJ1-1
v_gene: TRBV6-5
len: 15
abundance: .
d_gene: TRBD1
CDR3nt: TGTGCCAGCAGGTCGCCACAGGGGAGCTGGACTGAAGCTTTCTTT
CDR3aa: CASRSPQGSWTEAFF

j_gene: TRBJ1-6
v_gene: TRBV2
len: 16
abundance: .
d_gene: .
CDR3nt: TGTGCCAGCGCGGGGGCCAAGGAGGTTCCTAATTCACCCCTCCACTTT
CDR3aa: CASAGAKEVPNSPLHF

j_gene: TRBJ1-6
v_gene: TRBV19
len: 14
abundance: .
d_gene: .
CDR3nt: TGTGCCAGTACCGCACAGGGTCGGGATTCACCCCTCCACTTT
CDR3aa: CASTAQGRDSPLHF

j_gene: TRBJ2-7
v_gene: TRBV11-3
len: 14
abundance: .
d_gene: TRBD2
CDR3nt: TGTGCCAGCAGCCCCGGTCGGGGGGCCTACGAGCAGTACTTC
CDR3aa: CASSPGRGAYEQYF

j_gene: TRBJ1-4
v_gene: TRBV30
len: 16
abundance: .
d_gene: TRBD1
CDR3nt: TGTGCCTGGAGTGCGACAGGGGCTCGGGCTAATGAAAAACTGTTTTTT
CDR3aa: CAWSATGARANEKLFF

j_gene: TRBJ2-7
v_gene: TRBV2
len: 11
abundance: .
d_gene: .
CDR3nt: TGTGCCAGCAGACTAGCCGGCGAGCAGTACTTC
CDR3aa: CASRLAGEQYF